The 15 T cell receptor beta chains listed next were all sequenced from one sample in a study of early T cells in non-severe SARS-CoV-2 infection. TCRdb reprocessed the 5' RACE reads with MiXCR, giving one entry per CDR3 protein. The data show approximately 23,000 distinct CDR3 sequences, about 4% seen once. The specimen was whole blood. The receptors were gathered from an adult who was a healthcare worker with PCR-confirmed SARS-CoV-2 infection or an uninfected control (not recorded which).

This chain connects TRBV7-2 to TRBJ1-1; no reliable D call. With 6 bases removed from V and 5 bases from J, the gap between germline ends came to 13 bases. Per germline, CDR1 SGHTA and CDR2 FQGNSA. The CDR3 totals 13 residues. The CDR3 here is CASSYDGRTEAFF. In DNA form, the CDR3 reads TGTGCCAGCAGTTACGACGGGAGGACTGAAGCTTTCTTT. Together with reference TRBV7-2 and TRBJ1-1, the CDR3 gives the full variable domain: GAGVSQSPSNKVTEKGKDVELRCDPISGHTALYWYRQSLGQGLEFLIYFQGNSAPDKSGLPSDRFSAERTGGSVSTLTIQRTQQEDSAVYLCASSYDGRTEAFFGQGTRLTVV.

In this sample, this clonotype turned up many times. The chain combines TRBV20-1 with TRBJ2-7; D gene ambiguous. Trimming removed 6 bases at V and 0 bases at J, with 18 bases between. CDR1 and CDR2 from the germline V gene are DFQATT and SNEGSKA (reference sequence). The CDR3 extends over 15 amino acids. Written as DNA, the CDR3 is TGCAGTGCCACTGCCGTCTTCACGGGCTCCTACGAGCAGTACTTC. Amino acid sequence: CSATAVFTGSYEQYF.

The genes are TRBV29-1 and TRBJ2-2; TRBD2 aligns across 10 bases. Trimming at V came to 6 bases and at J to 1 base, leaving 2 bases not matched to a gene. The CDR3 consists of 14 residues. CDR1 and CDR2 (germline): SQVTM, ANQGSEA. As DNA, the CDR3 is TGCAGCGTCCGGACTAGCGGGAACACCGGGGAGCTGTTTTTT. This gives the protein CSVRTSGNTGELFF.

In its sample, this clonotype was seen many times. CDR3 sequence reads: CASSYGDEQYF. The CDR3 DNA follows: TGTGCCAGCAGTTACGGGGACGAGCAGTACTTC. J is TRBJ2-7 and V is TRBV6-2 or TRBV6-3; no reliable D call. The CDR3 totals 11 residues. Germline V CDR1 and CDR2: MNHEY, SVGEGT. The germline V and J ends were trimmed by 2 bases and 5 bases, with 4 bases remaining between them.

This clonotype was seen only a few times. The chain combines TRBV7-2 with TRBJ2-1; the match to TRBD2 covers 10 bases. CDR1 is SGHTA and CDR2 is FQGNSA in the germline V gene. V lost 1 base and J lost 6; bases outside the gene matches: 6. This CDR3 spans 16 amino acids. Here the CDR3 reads CASSLGLAGVFNEQFF. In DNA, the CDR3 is TGTGCCAGCAGCTTAGGGCTAGCGGGAGTGTTCAATGAGCAGTTCTTC.

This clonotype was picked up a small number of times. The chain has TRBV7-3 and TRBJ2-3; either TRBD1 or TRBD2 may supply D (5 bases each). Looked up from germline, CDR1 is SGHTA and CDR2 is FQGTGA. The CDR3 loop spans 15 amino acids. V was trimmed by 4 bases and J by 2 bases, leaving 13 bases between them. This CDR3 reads CASSSRGEVTDTQYF. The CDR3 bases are TGTGCCAGCAGCTCTAGGGGAGAGGTCACAGATACGCAGTATTTT.

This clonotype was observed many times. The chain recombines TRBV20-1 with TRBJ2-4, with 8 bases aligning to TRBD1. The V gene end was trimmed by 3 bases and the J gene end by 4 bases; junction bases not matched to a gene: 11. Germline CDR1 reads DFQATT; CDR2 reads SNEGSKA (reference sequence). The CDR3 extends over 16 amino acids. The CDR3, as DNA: TGCAGTGCTAGTGACCAGGGGGCGTCACTGAAAAACATTCAGTACTTC. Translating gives CSASDQGASLKNIQYF.

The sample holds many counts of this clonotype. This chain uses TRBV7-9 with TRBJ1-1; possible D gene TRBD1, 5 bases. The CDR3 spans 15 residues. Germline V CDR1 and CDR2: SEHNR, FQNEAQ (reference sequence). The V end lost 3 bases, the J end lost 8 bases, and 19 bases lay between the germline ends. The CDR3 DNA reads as TGTGCCAGCAGCTTCGAAGCGGGACGGCTGTCCGAAGCTTTCTTT. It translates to CASSFEAGRLSEAFF. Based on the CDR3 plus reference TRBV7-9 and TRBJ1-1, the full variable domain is DTGVSQNPRHKITKRGQNVTFRCDPISEHNRLYWYRQTLGQGPEFLTYFQNEAQLEKSRLLSDRFSAERPKGSFSTLEIQRTEQGDSAMYLCASSFEAGRLSEAFFGQGTRLTVV.

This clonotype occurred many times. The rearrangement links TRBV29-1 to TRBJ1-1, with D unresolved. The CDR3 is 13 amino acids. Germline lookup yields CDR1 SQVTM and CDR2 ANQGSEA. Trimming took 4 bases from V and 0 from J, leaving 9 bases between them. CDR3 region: CSVGGGMNTEAFF. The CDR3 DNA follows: TGCAGCGTTGGGGGAGGCATGAACACTGAAGCTTTCTTT.

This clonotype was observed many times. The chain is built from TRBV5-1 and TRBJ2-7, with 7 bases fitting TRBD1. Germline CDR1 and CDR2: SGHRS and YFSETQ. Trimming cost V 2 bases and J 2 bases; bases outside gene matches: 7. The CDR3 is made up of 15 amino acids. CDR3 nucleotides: TGCGCCAGCAGCTTCCCGGGACAGCGAGCCTACGAGCAGTACTTC. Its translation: CASSFPGQRAYEQYF.

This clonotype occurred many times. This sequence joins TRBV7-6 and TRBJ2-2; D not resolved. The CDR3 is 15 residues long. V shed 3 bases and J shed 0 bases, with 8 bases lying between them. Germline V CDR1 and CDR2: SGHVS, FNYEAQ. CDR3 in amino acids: CASSLRDANTGELFF. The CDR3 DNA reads TGTGCCAGCAGCTTGAGAGACGCGAACACCGGGGAGCTGTTTTTT.

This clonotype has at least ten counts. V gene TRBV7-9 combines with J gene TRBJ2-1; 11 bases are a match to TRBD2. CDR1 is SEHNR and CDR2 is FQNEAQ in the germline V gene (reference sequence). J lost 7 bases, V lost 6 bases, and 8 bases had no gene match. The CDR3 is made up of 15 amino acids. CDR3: CASRQTSGRANEQFF. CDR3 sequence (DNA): TGTGCCAGCAGACAAACTAGCGGGAGAGCGAATGAGCAGTTCTTC.

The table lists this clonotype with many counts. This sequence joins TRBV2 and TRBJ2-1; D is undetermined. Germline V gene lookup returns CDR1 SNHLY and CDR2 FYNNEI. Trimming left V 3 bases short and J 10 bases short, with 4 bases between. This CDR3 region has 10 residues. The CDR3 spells CASSESEQFF. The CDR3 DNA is TGTGCCAGCAGTGAGAGCGAGCAGTTCTTC.

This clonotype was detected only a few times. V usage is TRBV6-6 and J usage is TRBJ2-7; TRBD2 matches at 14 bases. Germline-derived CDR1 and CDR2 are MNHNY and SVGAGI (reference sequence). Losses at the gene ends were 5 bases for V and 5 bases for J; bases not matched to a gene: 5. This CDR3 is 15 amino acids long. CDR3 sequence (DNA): TGTGCCAGCAGTCCCCCGACTAGCGGGAGGGACGAGCAGTACTTC. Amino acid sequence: CASSPPTSGRDEQYF.

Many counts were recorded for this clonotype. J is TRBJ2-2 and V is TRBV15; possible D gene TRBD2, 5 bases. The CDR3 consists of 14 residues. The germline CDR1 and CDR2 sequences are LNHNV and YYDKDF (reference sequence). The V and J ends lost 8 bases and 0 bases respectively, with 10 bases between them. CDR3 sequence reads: CATRGDANTGELFF. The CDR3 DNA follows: TGTGCCACCCGGGGTGACGCGAACACCGGGGAGCTGTTTTTT. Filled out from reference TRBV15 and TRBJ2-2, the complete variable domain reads DAMVIQNPRYQVTQFGKPVTLSCSQTLNHNVMYWYQQKSSQAPKLLFHYYDKDFNNEADTPDNFQSRRPNTSFCFLDIRSPGLGDTAMYLCATRGDANTGELFFGEGSRLTVL.